This entry is about one T cell receptor beta chain. Its target is unknown. These data come from a study of cytomegalovirus exposure and HLA in healthy donors. The V end was cut by 3 bases, the J end by 1 base, with 9 bases between. The CDR3 sequence is 14 residues long. The germline V gene encodes CDR1 MDHEN and CDR2 SYDVKM. PCR primers comprised 60 Vbeta and 13 Jbeta primers. The repertoire was sequenced with immunoSEQ multiplex PCR; TCRdb's copy has only in-frame clones and lacks some. Of around 140,000 clones listed, about 71% were seen once; the top ten hold 2.1%. Findings of the study overall: TRBV6-2, TRBV6-3 and some other V segments were excluded as indistinguishable. Reported findings show TCR beta sequences accurately forecast HLA-A and HLA-B alleles in most subjects.

The TCR comes from a woman between 55 and 75 years old in good health and CMV-seropositive. Sequencing used PBMCs. The genes are TRBV28 and TRBJ2-5; D gene uncertain. The CDR3 bases are TGTGCCAGCAGTTTCTCCGGAGCCCAAGAGACCCAGTACTTC. This translates into CASSFSGAQETQYF.